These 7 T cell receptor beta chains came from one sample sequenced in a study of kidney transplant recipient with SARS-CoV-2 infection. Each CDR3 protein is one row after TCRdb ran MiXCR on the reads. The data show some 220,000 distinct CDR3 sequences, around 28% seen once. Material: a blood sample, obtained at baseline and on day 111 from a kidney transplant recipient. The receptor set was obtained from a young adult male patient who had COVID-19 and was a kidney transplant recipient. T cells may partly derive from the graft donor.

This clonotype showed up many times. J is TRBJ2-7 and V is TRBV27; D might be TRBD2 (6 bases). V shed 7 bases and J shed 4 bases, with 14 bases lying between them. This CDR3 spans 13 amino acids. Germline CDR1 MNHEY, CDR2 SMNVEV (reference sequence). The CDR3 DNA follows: TGTGCCAGCACGGGGACTCTACCATACGAGCAGTACTTC. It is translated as CASTGTLPYEQYF.

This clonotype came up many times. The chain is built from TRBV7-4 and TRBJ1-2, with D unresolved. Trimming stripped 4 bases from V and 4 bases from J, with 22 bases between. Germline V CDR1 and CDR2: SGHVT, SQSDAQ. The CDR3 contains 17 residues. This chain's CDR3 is CASSSCTSARKTYGYTF. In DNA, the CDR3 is TGTGCCAGCAGCTCTTGTACTTCAGCTCGAAAGACCTATGGCTACACCTTC. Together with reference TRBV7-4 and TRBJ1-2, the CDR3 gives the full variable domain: GAGVSQSPRYKVAKRGRDVALRCDSISGHVTLYWYRQTLGQGSEVLTYSQSDAQRDKSGRPSGRFSAERPERSVSTLKIQRTEQGDSAVYLCASSSCTSARKTYGYTFGSGTRLTVV.

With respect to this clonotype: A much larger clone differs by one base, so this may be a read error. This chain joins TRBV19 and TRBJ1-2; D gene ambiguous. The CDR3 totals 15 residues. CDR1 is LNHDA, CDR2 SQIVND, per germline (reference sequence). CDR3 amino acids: CASSTLARTNYGYIF. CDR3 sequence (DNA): TGTGCCAGTAGTACCTTGGCCCGAACGAACTATGGCTACATCTTC.

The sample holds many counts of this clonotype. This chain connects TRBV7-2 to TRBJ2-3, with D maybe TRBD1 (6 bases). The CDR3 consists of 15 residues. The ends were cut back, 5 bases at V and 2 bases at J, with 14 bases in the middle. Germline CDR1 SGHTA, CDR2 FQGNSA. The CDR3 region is CASSPVRGTTDTQYF. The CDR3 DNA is TGTGCCAGCAGCCCCGTGAGGGGGACCACAGATACGCAGTATTTT.

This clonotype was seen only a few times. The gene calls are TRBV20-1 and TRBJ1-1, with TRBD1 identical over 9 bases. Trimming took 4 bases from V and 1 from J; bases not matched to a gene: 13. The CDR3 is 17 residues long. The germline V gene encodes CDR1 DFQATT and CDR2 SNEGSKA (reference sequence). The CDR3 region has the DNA TGCAGTGCTAACCCCGGGACAGGGTTCCCCTCGAACACTGAAGCTTTCTTT. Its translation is CSANPGTGFPSNTEAFF.

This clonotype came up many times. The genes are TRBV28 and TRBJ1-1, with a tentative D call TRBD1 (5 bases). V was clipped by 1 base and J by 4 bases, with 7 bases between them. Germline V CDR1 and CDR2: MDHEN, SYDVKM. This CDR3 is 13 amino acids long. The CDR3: CASSLSRGTEAFF. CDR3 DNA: TGTGCCAGCAGTTTATCGAGGGGCACTGAAGCTTTCTTT.

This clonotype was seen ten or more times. CDR3 nucleotides: TGTGCCAGCAGTTGGAGAATCACAGCAGGAAAGACCTATGGCTACACCTTC. This gives the protein CASSWRITAGKTYGYTF. V usage is TRBV12-3 or TRBV12-4 and J usage is TRBJ1-2; D not certain. The V end was cut by 4 bases, the J end by 4 bases, with 22 bases between. The CDR3 is made up of 17 amino acids.